These 15 T cell receptor beta chains were all obtained from the same sample, sequenced in a study of cytomegalovirus exposure and HLA in healthy donors. The PCR ran on 60 Vbeta and 13 Jbeta primers. Only in-frame clones appear in the TCRdb table, and some are missing; sequencing was by immunoSEQ multiplex PCR. The repertoire holds approximately 81,000 clones, approximately 69% seen once, with over 8% in the top ten. Specimen: PBMCs. The receptors originated from a man aged 35-49 years in good health and CMV-seropositive.

The V call is TRBV27, the J call TRBJ1-1, with D maybe TRBD1 (6 bases). The germline gives CDR1 MNHEY, CDR2 SMNVEV (reference sequence). The CDR3 runs to 14 residues. V dropped 6 bases and J dropped 5 bases, with 16 bases sitting between them. The DNA for the CDR3 is TGTGCCAGCAGGGGGGGGCTAGGAAATACTGAAGCTTTCTTT. This translates into CASRGGLGNTEAFF.

CDR3 nucleotides: TGTGCCAGCAGCTTCACAGGGGGCGCGAACAATGAGCAGTTCTTC. The encoded protein is CASSFTGGANNEQFF. This chain uses TRBV7-9 with TRBJ2-1, with TRBD1 matching 9 bases. The CDR3 runs 15 residues. V dropped 3 bases and J dropped 5; count of bases not matched to a gene: 5. The germline V gene encodes CDR1 SEHNR and CDR2 FQNEAQ (reference sequence).

The chain combines TRBV27 with TRBJ2-1; TRBD1 aligns across 8 bases. Germline assignment: CDR1 MNHEY and CDR2 SMNVEV (reference sequence). Trimming at V came to 5 bases and at J to 1 base, leaving 4 bases not matched to a gene. The length of the CDR3 is 15 residues. The CDR3 DNA reads TGTGCCAGCAGTGTTACAGGGGGGTCCTACAATGAGCAGTTCTTC. It encodes CASSVTGGSYNEQFF.

The rearrangement links TRBV18 to TRBJ1-5; 8 bases line up with TRBD1. CDR3 length: 13 residues. Germline CDR1 and CDR2: KGHSH and LQKENI. Germline trimming cut 3 bases from V and 6 bases from J; bases unmatched to any gene: 1. CDR3 DNA: TGTGCCAGCTCACCGGACAGGGCTCAGCCCCAGCATTTT. Translating it yields CASSPDRAQPQHF.

The chain employs TRBV5-6 and TRBJ1-3; TRBD1 might be the D (6 bases). V lost 4 bases and J 7 bases, leaving 15 bases between the germline ends. CDR3 length: 14 residues. CDR1 SGHDT and CDR2 YYEEEE come from the germline V gene. CDR3 amino acids: CASSPDRIGNTIYF. For the CDR3, the DNA is TGTGCCAGCAGCCCGGACAGAATCGGGAACACCATATATTTT. The full variable domain, with the rest looked up from reference TRBV5-6 and TRBJ1-3, is DAGVTQSPTHLIKTRGQQVTLRCSPKSGHDTVSWYQQALGQGPQFIFQYYEEEERQRGNFPDRFSGHQFPNYSSELNVNALLLGDSALYLCASSPDRIGNTIYFGEGSWLTVV.

The rearrangement joins TRBV29-1 to TRBJ1-1; 10 bases fit TRBD1. The CDR3 runs 15 residues. V shed 4 bases and J 4 bases; nucleotides not matched to a gene: 9. CDR1 is SQVTM and CDR2 is ANQGSEA in the germline V gene. The CDR3 DNA follows: TGCAGCGTTGCCGGGACAGGGGCTGATTCCACTGAAGCTTTCTTT. Its protein product is CSVAGTGADSTEAFF.

The chain couples TRBV19 to TRBJ2-7, with D perhaps TRBD2 (5 bases). Trimming stripped 3 bases from V and 0 bases from J, with 6 bases between. Germline values: CDR1 LNHDA, CDR2 SQIVND (reference sequence). The CDR3 runs 13 residues. CDR3 sequence: CASSIGSSYEQYF. The CDR3 region has the DNA TGTGCCAGTAGTATTGGGAGCTCCTACGAGCAGTACTTC.

A few counts support this clone. The chain combines TRBV10-3 with TRBJ2-7, with D possibly matching TRBD2 (5 bases). This CDR3 is built from 13 residues. The V end lost 10 bases, the J end lost 5 bases, and 18 bases lay between the germline ends. Germline loops: CDR1 ENHRY, CDR2 SYGVKD. CDR3 sequence: CATGVSSADEQYF. CDR3 DNA: TGTGCCACCGGGGTTTCCTCTGCCGACGAGCAGTACTTC.

The rearrangement links TRBV14 to TRBJ2-1; 8 bases agree with TRBD2. Germline values: CDR1 SGHDN, CDR2 FVKESK. J gave up 4 bases and V 4 bases, and 6 bases lay outside the gene matches. This CDR3 has 15 residues. The CDR3 DNA reads TGTGCCAGCAGCCCCCCGGGACTAGGATACAATGAGCAGTTCTTC. Protein product: CASSPPGLGYNEQFF.

V gene TRBV11-2 combines with J gene TRBJ1-2; D is uncertain. Germline loops: CDR1 SGHAT, CDR2 FQNNGV. There are 11 residues in the CDR3. V dropped 5 bases and J dropped 5 bases, with 6 bases sitting between them. CDR3 sequence: CASSANYGYTF. The CDR3 DNA sequence: TGTGCCAGCAGCGCGAATTATGGCTACACCTTC.

This rearrangement joins TRBV6-5 to TRBJ1-1; D is ambiguous. This CDR3 contains 14 residues. Trimming cost V 2 bases and J 1 base, with 8 bases left between them. CDR1 is MNHEY and CDR2 is SVGAGI in the germline V gene. The DNA for the CDR3 is TGTGCCAGCAGTTACAGCAGGAAGAACACTGAAGCTTTCTTT. This codes for CASSYSRKNTEAFF.

The V and J genes are TRBV28 and TRBJ1-3, with TRBD1 identical over 8 bases. After removal of 2 bases from V and 4 bases from J, the junction contained 4 bases not matched to a gene. CDR3 length: 15 residues. CDR1 and CDR2 (germline): MDHEN, SYDVKM. This CDR3 is CASSLQGAGGNTIYF. CDR3 bases: TGTGCCAGCAGTTTACAGGGGGCGGGGGGAAACACCATATATTTT.

The chain employs TRBV6-1 and TRBJ2-3, with 7 bases identical to TRBD1. The J segment lost 6 bases and the V segment lost 8 bases, leaving 14 bases of the junction unmatched. The germline V gene has CDR1 MNHNS and CDR2 SASEGT. The CDR3 totals 15 residues. The DNA of the CDR3 is TGTGCCAGCCCACGTGGGCAGGGGGTCAGGGATACGCAGTATTTT. Its protein is CASPRGQGVRDTQYF.

The rearrangement uses TRBV6-5 and TRBJ2-5; possibly TRBD1 for D (5 bases). The J call may be mistaken, given a closer DNA end match to TRBJ2-7. Germline V CDR1 and CDR2: MNHEY, SVGAGI. The CDR3 length is 15 residues. The CDR3 bases are TGTGCCAGCAGCCCTCGACTGTGGCAGGGCGACGAGCAGTACTTC. Translating gives CASSPRLWQGDEQYF.

The chain uses TRBV27 and TRBJ2-3, with TRBD1 matching 10 bases. CDR3 length: 15 residues. Trimming took 0 bases from V and 5 from J; bases not matched to a gene: 2. From germline, CDR1 is MNHEY and CDR2 SMNVEV (reference sequence). The CDR3 spells CASSLSRDRGDTQYF. The CDR3 bases are TGTGCCAGCAGTTTATCCCGGGACAGGGGAGATACGCAGTATTTT.